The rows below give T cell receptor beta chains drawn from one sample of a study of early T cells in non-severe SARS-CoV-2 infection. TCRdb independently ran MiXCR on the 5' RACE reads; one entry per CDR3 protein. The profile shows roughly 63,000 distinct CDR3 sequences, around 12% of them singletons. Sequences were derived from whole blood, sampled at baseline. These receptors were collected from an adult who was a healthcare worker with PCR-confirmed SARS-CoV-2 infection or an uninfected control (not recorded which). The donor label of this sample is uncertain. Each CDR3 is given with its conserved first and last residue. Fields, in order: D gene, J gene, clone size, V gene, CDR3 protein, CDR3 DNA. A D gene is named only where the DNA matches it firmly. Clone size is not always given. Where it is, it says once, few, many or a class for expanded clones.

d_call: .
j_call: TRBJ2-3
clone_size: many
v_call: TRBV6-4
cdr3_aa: CASSDDATRSEQYF
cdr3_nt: TGTGCCAGCAGTGACGACGCCACACGTTCGGAGCAGTATTTT

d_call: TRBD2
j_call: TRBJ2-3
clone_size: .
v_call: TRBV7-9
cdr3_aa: CASSLRLAGGVDTQYF
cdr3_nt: TGTGCCAGCAGCCTCAGACTAGCGGGGGGCGTGGATACGCAGTATTTT

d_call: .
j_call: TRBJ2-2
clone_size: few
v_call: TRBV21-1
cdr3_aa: CASSVQGANTGELFF
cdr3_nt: TGTGCCAGCAGCGTACAGGGGGCGAACACCGGGGAGCTGTTTTTT

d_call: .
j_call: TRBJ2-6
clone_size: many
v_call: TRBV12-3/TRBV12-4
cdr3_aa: CASSHLERANVLTF
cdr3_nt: TGTGCCAGCAGTCACCTGGAGAGGGCCAACGTCCTGACTTTC

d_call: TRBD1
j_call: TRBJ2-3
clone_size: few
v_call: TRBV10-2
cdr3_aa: CASRRPGQKETDTQYF
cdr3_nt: TGCGCCAGCAGGAGACCGGGACAGAAAGAGACAGATACGCAGTATTTT

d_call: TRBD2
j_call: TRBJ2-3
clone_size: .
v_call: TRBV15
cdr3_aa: CATSDPSGVRGTDTQYF
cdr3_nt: TGTGCCACCAGCGACCCTAGCGGGGTGAGGGGCACAGATACGCAGTATTTT

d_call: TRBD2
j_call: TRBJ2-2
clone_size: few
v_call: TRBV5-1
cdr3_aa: CASSSRGTYTGELFF
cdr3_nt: TGCGCCAGCAGCTCGCGGGGGACCTACACCGGGGAGCTGTTTTTT

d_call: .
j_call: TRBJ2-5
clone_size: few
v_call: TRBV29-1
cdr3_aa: CSVTKGQETQYF
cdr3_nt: TGCAGCGTTACAAAGGGCCAAGAGACCCAGTACTTC

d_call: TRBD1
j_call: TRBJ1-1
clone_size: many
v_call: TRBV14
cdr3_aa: CASAAGTGRPEAFF
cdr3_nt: TGTGCCAGCGCAGCGGGGACAGGGAGACCTGAAGCTTTCTTT

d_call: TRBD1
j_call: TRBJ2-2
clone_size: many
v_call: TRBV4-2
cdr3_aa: CASSQAGTGNTGELFF
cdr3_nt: TGTGCCAGCAGCCAAGCTGGGACAGGCAACACCGGGGAGCTGTTTTTT

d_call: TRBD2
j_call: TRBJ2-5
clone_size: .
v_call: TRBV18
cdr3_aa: CASSPRGLAGGFQETQYF
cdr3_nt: TGTGCCAGCTCACCAAGAGGACTAGCGGGGGGCTTCCAAGAGACCCAGTACTTC

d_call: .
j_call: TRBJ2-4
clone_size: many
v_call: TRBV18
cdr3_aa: CASSPVTSKNIQYF
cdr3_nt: TGTGCCAGCTCACCTGTGACCAGCAAAAACATTCAGTACTTC

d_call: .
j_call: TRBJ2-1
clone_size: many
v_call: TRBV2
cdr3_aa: CASDSGPLTNEQFF
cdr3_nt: TGTGCCAGCGATTCAGGGCCCCTCACAAATGAGCAGTTCTTC

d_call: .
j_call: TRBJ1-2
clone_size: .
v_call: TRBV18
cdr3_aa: CASSPPARNYGYTF
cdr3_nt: TGTGCCAGCTCACCACCCGCCAGGAACTATGGCTACACCTTC

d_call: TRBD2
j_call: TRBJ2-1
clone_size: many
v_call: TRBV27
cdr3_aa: CASSLRVVAGAEQFF
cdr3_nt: TGTGCCAGCAGTTTGAGGGTGGTAGCGGGGGCTGAGCAGTTCTTC

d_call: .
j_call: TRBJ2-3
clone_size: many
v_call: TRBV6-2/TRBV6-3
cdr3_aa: CASSYAARATDTQYF
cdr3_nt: TGTGCCAGCAGTTACGCCGCCAGGGCTACAGATACGCAGTATTTT

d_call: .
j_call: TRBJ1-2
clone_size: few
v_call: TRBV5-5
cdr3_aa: CASSLEFGRGPGDTF
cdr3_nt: TGTGCCAGCAGCTTGGAGTTTGGCAGGGGCCCCGGTGACACCTTC

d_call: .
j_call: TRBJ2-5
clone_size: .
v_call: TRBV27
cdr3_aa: CASSLSHPMEETQYF
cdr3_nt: TGTGCCAGCAGTTTATCGCACCCTATGGAGGAGACCCAGTACTTC

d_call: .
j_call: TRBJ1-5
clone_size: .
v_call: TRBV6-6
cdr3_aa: CASSSGTNQPQHF
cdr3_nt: TGTGCCAGCAGTTCCGGGACAAATCAGCCCCAGCATTTT

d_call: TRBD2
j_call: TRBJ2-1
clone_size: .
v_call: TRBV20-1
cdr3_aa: CSAVRPSGGFSANEQFF
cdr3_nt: TGCAGTGCCGTACGGCCTAGCGGGGGGTTTTCTGCCAATGAGCAGTTCTTC

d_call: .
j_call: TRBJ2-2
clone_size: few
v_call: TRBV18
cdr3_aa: CASSNGQNTGELFF
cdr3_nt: TGTGCCAGCTCCAACGGACAGAACACCGGGGAGCTGTTTTTT

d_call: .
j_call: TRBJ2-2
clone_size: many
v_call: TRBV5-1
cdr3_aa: CASSSRANTGELFF
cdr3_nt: TGCGCCAGCAGCTCCCGAGCTAACACCGGGGAGCTGTTTTTT

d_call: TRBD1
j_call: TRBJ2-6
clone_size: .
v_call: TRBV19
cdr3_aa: CASNPGQGTGANVLTF
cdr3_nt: TGTGCCAGCAACCCGGGACAGGGGACTGGGGCCAACGTCCTGACTTTC

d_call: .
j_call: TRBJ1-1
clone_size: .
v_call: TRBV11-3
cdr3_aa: CASSSRDLRDTEAFF
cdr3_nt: TGTGCCAGCAGCTCCCGGGACCTGAGGGACACTGAAGCTTTCTTT

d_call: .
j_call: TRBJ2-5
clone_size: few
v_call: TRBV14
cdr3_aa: CASSGLEGQETQYF
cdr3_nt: TGTGCCAGCAGCGGCCTCGAGGGGCAGGAGACCCAGTACTTC

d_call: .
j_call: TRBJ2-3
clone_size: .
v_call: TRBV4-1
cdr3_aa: CASSPDWVLITDTQYF
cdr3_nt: TGCGCCAGCAGCCCCGACTGGGTCCTAATAACAGATACGCAGTATTTT

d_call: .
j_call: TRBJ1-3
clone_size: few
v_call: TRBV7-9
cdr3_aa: CASSPPPATTISGNTIYF
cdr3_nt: TGTGCCAGCAGCCCCCCACCGGCCACAACAATTTCTGGAAACACCATATATTTT

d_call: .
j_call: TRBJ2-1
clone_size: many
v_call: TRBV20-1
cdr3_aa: CSGQETTYNEQFF
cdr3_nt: TGCAGCGGACAAGAGACTACCTACAATGAGCAGTTCTTC

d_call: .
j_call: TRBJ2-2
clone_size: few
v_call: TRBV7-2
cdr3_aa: CASSLRGPNTGELFF
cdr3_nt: TGTGCCAGCAGCTTGAGGGGCCCCAACACCGGGGAGCTGTTTTTT

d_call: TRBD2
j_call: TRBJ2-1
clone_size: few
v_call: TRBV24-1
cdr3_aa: CATSEGGTSGDQQFF
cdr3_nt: TGTGCCACCAGTGAGGGGGGGACTAGCGGGGACCAGCAGTTCTTC

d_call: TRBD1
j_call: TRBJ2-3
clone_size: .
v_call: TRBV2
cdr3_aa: CASSAQQGASTDTQYF
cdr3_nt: TGTGCCAGCAGTGCCCAACAGGGGGCTAGCACAGATACGCAGTATTTT

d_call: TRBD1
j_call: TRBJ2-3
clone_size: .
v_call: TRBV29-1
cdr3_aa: CSVTYRGHTDSQYF
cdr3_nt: TGCAGCGTTACGTACAGGGGCCACACAGATTCGCAGTATTTT

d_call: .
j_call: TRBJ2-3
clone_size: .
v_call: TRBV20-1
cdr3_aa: CSANPLSDTQYF
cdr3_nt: TGCAGTGCTAACCCCCTTTCCGATACGCAGTATTTT

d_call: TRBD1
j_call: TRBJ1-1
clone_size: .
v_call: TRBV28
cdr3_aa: CASLPGQRNTEAFF
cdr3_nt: TGTGCCAGCCTGCCGGGACAGCGGAACACTGAAGCTTTCTTT

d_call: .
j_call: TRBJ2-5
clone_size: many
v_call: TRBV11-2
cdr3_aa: CASSLVLGWSQETQYF
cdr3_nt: TGTGCCAGCAGCTTAGTCTTAGGTTGGAGCCAAGAGACCCAGTACTTC

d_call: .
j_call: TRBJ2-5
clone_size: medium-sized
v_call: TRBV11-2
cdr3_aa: CANQGREETQYF
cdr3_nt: TGTGCCAACCAAGGACGGGAAGAGACCCAGTACTTC

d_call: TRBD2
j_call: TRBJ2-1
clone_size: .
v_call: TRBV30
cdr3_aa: CAWSLLAGSYNEQFF
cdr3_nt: TGTGCCTGGAGTTTGCTAGCGGGGAGTTACAATGAGCAGTTCTTC

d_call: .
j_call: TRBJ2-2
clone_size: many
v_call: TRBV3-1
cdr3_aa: CASSPIPGTGELFF
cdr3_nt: TGTGCCAGCAGCCCAATCCCAGGGACCGGGGAGCTGTTTTTT

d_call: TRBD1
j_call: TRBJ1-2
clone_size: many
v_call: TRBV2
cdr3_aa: CASRRQGDVYGYTF
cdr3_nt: TGTGCCAGCAGGAGACAGGGGGATGTCTATGGCTACACCTTC

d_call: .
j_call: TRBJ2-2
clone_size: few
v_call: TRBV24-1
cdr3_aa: CATSAPRNTGELFF
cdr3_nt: TGTGCCACCAGTGCCCCTCGTAACACCGGGGAGCTGTTTTTT

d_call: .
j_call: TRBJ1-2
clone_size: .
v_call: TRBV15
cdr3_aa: CATSRDHNGLQSSGYTF
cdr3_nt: TGTGCCACCAGCAGAGATCACAATGGCCTTCAATCAAGTGGCTACACCTTC

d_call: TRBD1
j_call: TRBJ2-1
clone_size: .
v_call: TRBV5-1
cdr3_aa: CASSLADRDYNEQFF
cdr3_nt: TGCGCCAGCAGCTTGGCGGACAGGGACTACAATGAGCAGTTCTTC

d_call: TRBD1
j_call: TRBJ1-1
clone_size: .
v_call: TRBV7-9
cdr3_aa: CASSLGTGGNTEAFF
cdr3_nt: TGTGCCAGCAGCTTAGGGACAGGCGGGAACACTGAAGCTTTCTTT

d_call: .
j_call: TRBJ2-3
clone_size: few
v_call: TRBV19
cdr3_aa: CASSWGSVKLVDTQYF
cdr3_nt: TGTGCCAGTAGTTGGGGATCAGTAAAATTGGTCGATACGCAGTATTTT

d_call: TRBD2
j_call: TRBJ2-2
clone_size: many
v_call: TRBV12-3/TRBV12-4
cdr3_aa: CASSFPGGVTGELFF
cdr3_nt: TGTGCCAGCAGTTTTCCCGGGGGGGTCACCGGGGAGCTGTTTTTT

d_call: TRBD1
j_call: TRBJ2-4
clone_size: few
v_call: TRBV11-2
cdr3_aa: CASSPVTGGRGAKNIQYF
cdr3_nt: TGTGCCAGCAGCCCAGTGACAGGGGGCAGGGGGGCCAAAAACATTCAGTACTTC

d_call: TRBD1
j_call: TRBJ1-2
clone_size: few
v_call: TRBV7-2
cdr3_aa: CASSLVSTGKRGSYTF
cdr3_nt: TGTGCCAGCAGCTTAGTATCGACAGGGAAAAGGGGCAGCTACACCTTC

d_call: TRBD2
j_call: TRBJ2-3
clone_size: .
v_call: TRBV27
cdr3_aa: CASSSRTSFDTQYF
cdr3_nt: TGTGCCAGCAGCTCAAGGACTAGCTTTGATACGCAGTATTTT